The TCR beta chain under discussion was sequenced for a study of beta chain features in type 1 diabetes. Points from the study as a whole: Significant though moderate, a shortening of TCRB CDR3s appeared in all four CD4+ subsets of Type 1 diabetes patients.

After removal of 7 bases from V and 4 bases from J, the junction contained 10 bases not matched to a gene. This CDR3 has 15 amino acids. Germline V gives CDR1 SGHTA, CDR2 FQGNSA. This clone showed up just a few times. The antigen remains undetermined. The sequenced template was cDNA made from the entire isolated RNA. The assay was immunoSEQ multiplex PCR, and TCRdb's table has in-frame clones only and misses some. The table lists around 150,000 clones, 6.5% to 10% of them singletons. The clonotype was recovered from a woman aged 18-30 years with type 1 diabetes. The chain couples TRBV7-2 to TRBJ2-7, with 10 bases lining up with TRBD2. Specimen: central memory CD4+ T cells from blood. CDR3 sequence (DNA): TGTGCCAGCACCCTCGCCGGGACTAGCGAATACGAGCAGTACTTC. This encodes CASTLAGTSEYEQYF.